This entry is about one T cell receptor beta chain. Its matching antigen is unknown. The sorter processed each CD8+ T cell subset in triplicate at 280,000 or so cells apiece. Cells that were CD45RO-CCR7+CD27+CD95- constituted naive CD8+ T cells. This entry belongs to a study of CXCR3-negative and CXCR3-positive naive CD8 T cells. Study-wide results and limits: Naive subsets showed comparable surface CD5, and TCR interaction strength was also inferred from TRB CDR3 physicochemistry. Researchers reported similar TRBV-TRBJ usage in naive CXCR3-negative and CXCR3-positive cells, though memory differed. The TRB CDR3s that CXCR3-positive naive cells carried were more hydrophobic than those of CXCR3-negative naive cells.

The libraries of TRB cDNA were constructed through 5' RACE using UMI labels. Following a re-call of the 5' RACE reads, TCRdb has one entry per CDR3 protein and lacks DNA. In all, the sample yields under 110,000 distinct CDR3 sequences. This CDR3 is 15 amino acids long. The germline V gene has CDR1 SGHVS and CDR2 FNYEAQ. Sequencing was done on a sample of naive CXCR3+ CD8+ T cells from blood. Subset indicated: CD45RO-CCR7+CD27+CD95- naive CD8+ T cells expressing CXCR3 (TNR3+). The sequence was obtained from a human donor in good health. Some clones in this sample may be carry-over from other donors' samples. The chain couples TRBV7-6 to TRBJ2-5; the TRBD2 assignment by TCRdb is unverifiable without DNA. Here the CDR3 reads CASSERTSPQETQYF.